By sample fraction, the clone carrying this TCR beta chain is medium-sized (0.01 to 0.1%). The data stem from a study of T and B cells in COVID-19 patients. Each TRB amplification used about 250-550 ng of genomic DNA from blood. Multiplex PCR with BIOMED2 TRB-A/B primer pools amplified TRB rearrangements. Each CDR3 protein is one row after TCRdb ran MiXCR on the multiplex PCR reads. The repertoire consists of several thousand distinct CDR3 sequences, with less than 30% occurring once and the leading ten covering roughly 20%. The CDR3 extends over 16 amino acids. V shed 4 bases and J shed 0 bases, with 15 bases lying between them.

The V and J genes are TRBV12-3 or TRBV12-4 and TRBJ1-1; D possibly corresponds to TRBD1 (5 bases). Sequenced sample: blood. This receptor was obtained from a human donor with active COVID-19. Here the CDR3 DNA reads TGTGCCAGCAGTTCAAGGGGTGAGACCATGAACACTGAAGCTTTCTTT. Translating gives CASSSRGETMNTEAFF.